This TCR beta chain was sequenced in a study of cytomegalovirus exposure and HLA in healthy donors. This CDR3 contains 15 residues. V lost 0 bases, J lost 1 base, and 10 bases lay in between. The germline V gene encodes CDR1 SGDLS and CDR2 YYNGEE. The PCR made use of 60 Vbeta and 13 Jbeta primers. The data were produced by immunoSEQ multiplex PCR, yet TCRdb's version contains in-frame clones alone and is incomplete. The profile shows more than 80,000 clones, 75% of them singletons. The specimen was PBMCs. This chain joins TRBV9 and TRBJ1-1; D gene ambiguous. This receptor was taken from a male donor in good health and CMV-seropositive. The CDR3 sequence: CASSVDRRANTEAFF. CDR3 DNA: TGTGCCAGCAGCGTAGATCGGCGGGCGAACACTGAAGCTTTCTTT.